This TCR beta chain was captured by sequencing in a study of cytomegalovirus exposure and HLA in healthy donors. PCR primers comprised 60 Vbeta and 13 Jbeta primers. This table comes from immunoSEQ multiplex PCR, and its TCRdb copy is limited to in-frame clones, with some not included. The table includes about 160,000 clones, under 75% detected once. From germline, CDR1 is SGHAT and CDR2 FQNNGV. V trimming: 1 base; J trimming: 6 bases; junction bases outside the gene matches: 2. This CDR3 region has 13 residues. The donors, nominally healthy at sampling, likely had unrecorded immune exposures. Sequencing used PBMCs. The origin of this receptor is a man aged 40-50 years in good health and CMV-seropositive. V gene TRBV11-2 combines with J gene TRBJ2-7; 8 bases align to TRBD1. The CDR3 here is CASSLAGGVEQYF. The CDR3 DNA follows: TGTGCCAGCAGCTTAGCAGGGGGCGTCGAGCAGTACTTC.